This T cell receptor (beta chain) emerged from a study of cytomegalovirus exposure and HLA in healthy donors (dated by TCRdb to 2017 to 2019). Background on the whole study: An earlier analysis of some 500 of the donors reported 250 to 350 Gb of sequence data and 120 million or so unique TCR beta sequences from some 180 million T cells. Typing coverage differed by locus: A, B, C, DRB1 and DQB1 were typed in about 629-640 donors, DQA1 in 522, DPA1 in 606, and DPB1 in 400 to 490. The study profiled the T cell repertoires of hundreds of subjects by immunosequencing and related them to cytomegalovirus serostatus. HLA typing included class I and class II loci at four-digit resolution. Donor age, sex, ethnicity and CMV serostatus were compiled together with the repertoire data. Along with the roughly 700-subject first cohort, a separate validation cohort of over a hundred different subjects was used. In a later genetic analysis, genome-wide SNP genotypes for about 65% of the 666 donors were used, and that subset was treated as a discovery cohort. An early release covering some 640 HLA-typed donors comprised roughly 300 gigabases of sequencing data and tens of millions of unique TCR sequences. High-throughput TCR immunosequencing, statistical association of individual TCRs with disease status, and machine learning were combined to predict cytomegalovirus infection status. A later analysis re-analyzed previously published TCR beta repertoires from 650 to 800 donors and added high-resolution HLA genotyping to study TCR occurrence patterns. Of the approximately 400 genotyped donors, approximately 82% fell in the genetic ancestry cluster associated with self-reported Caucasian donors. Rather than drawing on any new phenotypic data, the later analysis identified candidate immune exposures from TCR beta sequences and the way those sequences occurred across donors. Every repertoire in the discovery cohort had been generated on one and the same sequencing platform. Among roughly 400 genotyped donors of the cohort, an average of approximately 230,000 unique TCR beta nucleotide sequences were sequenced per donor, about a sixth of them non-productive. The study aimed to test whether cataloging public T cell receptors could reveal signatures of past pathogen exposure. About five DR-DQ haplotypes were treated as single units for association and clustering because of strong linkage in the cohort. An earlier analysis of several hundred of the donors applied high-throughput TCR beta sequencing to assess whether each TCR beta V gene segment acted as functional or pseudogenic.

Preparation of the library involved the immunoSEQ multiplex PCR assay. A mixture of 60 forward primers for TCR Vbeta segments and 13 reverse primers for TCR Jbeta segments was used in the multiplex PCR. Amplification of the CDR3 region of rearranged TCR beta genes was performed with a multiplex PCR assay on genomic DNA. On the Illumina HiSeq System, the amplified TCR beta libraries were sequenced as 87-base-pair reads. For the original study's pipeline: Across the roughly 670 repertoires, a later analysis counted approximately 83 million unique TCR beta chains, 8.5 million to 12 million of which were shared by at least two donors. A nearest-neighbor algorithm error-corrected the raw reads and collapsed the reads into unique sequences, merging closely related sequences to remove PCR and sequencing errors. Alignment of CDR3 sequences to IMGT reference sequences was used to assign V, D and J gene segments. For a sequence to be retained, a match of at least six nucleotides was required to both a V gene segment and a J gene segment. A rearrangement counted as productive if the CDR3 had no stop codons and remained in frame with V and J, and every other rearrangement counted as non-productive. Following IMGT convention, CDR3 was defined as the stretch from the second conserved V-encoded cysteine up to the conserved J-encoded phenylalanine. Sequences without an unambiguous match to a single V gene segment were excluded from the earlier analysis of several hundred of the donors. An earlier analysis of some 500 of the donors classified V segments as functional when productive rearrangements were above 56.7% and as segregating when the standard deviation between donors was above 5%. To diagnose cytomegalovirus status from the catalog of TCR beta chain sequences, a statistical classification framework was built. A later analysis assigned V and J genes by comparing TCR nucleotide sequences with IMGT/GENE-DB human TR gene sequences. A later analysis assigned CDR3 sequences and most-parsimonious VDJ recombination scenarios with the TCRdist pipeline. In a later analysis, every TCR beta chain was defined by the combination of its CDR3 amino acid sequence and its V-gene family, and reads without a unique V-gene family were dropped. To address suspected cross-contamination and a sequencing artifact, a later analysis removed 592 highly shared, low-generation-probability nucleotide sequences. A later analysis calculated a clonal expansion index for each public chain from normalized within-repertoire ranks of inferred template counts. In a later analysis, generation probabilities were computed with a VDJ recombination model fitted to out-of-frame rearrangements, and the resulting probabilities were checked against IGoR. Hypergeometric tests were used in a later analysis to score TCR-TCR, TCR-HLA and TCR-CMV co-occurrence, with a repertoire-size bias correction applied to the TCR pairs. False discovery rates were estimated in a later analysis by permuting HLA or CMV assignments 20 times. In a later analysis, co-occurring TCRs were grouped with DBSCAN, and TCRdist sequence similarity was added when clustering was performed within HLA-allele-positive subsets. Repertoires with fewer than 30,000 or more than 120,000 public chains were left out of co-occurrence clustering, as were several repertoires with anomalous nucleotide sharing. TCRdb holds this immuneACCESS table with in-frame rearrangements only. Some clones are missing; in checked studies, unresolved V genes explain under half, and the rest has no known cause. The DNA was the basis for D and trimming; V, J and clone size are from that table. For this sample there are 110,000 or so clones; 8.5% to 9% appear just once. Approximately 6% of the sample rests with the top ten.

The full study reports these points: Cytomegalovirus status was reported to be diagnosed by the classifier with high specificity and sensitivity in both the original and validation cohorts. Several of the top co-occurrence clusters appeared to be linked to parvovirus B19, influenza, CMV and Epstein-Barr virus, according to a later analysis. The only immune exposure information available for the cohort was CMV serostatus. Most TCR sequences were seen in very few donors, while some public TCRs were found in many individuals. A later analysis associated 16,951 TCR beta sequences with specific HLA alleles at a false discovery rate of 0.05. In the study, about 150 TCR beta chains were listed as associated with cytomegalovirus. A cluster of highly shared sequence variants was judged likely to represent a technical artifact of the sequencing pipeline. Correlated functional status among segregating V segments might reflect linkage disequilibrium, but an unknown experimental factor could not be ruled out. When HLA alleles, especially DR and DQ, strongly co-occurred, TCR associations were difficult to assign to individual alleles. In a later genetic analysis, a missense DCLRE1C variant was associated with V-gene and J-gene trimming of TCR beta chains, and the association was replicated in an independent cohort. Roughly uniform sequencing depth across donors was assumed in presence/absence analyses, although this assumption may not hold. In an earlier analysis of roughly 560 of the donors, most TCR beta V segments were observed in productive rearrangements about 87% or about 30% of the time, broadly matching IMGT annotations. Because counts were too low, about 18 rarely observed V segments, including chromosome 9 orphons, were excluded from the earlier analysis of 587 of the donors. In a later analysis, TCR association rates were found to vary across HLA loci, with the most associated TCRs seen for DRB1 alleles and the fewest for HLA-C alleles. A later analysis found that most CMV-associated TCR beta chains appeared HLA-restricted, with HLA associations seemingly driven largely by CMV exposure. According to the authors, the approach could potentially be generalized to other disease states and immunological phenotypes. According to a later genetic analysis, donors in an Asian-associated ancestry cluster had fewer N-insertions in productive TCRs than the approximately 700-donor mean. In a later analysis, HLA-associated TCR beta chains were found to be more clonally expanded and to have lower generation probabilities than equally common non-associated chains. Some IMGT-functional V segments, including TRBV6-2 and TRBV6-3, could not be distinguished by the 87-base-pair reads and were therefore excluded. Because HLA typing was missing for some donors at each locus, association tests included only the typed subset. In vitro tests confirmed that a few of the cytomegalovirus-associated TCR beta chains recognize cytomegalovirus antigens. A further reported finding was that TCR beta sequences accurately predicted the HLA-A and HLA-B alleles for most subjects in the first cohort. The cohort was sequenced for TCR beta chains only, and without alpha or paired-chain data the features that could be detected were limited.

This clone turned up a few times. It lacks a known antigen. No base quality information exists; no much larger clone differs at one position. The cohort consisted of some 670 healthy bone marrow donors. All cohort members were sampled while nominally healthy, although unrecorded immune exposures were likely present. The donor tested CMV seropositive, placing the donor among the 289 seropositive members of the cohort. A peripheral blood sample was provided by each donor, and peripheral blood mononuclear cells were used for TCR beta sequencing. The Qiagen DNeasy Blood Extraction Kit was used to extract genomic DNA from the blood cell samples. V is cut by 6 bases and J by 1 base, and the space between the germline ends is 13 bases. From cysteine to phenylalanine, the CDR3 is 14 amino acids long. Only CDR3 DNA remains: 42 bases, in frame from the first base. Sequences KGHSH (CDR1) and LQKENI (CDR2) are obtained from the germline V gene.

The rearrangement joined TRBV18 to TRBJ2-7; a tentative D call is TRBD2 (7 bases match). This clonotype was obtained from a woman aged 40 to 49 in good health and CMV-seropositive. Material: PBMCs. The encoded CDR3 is CASSLGRGSYEQYF. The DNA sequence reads TGTGCCAGCTCCCTTGGGAGGGGGTCCTACGAGCAGTACTTC.